The rows below give T cell receptor beta chains drawn from one sample of a study of blood T cell repertoires in COVID-19. Sequencing was performed with immunoSEQ multiplex PCR; in TCRdb, only in-frame clones are kept and a portion is missing. The sample holds around 300,000 clones, more than 70% seen once. Sequenced material: peripheral blood. The receptor set was obtained from a man aged 30 to 39 with active or convalescent COVID-19. Both conserved end residues are part of each CDR3. Each record gives: V gene, J gene, D gene, clone size, CDR3 protein, CDR3 DNA. The D gene is left open where the match is weak. Clone sizes are given selectively: once, few, many, or a class where the clone is expanded.

V gene: TRBV11-2
J gene: TRBJ1-1
D gene: TRBD1
clone size: few
CDR3 protein: CASSLAGGENTEAFF
CDR3 DNA: TGTGCCAGCAGCTTAGCAGGGGGCGAGAACACTGAAGCTTTCTTT

V gene: TRBV10-3
J gene: TRBJ1-4
D gene: TRBD1
clone size: few
CDR3 protein: CAISEGGQGKEKLFF
CDR3 DNA: TGTGCCATCAGTGAGGGGGGACAGGGCAAGGAAAAACTGTTTTTT

V gene: TRBV3-1/TRBV3-2
J gene: TRBJ2-1
D gene: TRBD2
clone size: NA
CDR3 protein: CASSSGLAGGRFNEQFF
CDR3 DNA: TGTGCCAGCAGCTCGGGACTAGCGGGAGGCCGGTTCAATGAGCAGTTCTTC

V gene: TRBV7-8
J gene: TRBJ1-2
D gene: TRBD1
clone size: few
CDR3 protein: CASSFGEQGDYGYTF
CDR3 DNA: TGTGCCAGCAGCTTTGGTGAGCAGGGGGACTATGGCTACACCTTC

V gene: TRBV7-3
J gene: TRBJ1-1
D gene: NA
clone size: NA
CDR3 protein: CASSFGEGTEAFF
CDR3 DNA: TGTGCCAGCAGCTTTGGGGAGGGGACTGAAGCTTTCTTT

V gene: TRBV2
J gene: TRBJ1-2
D gene: TRBD1
clone size: NA
CDR3 protein: CASSEGDRVYYGYTF
CDR3 DNA: TGTGCCAGCAGTGAAGGGGACAGGGTCTATTATGGCTACACCTTC

V gene: TRBV24-1
J gene: TRBJ2-3
D gene: TRBD2
clone size: NA
CDR3 protein: CATSELGGAGDTQYF
CDR3 DNA: TGTGCCACCAGTGAGCTCGGGGGGGCGGGAGATACGCAGTATTTT

V gene: TRBV5-4
J gene: TRBJ2-5
D gene: TRBD2
clone size: few
CDR3 protein: CASSSSSGILETQYF
CDR3 DNA: TGTGCCAGCAGCTCTTCTAGCGGGATTTTGGAGACCCAGTACTTC

V gene: TRBV27
J gene: TRBJ1-2
D gene: TRBD1
clone size: few
CDR3 protein: CASWTGEDLLGYGYTF
CDR3 DNA: TGTGCCAGTTGGACAGGGGAGGACCTTCTTGGCTATGGCTACACCTTC

V gene: TRBV24-1
J gene: TRBJ2-1
D gene: TRBD1
clone size: few
CDR3 protein: CATSDLGTGGDEQFF
CDR3 DNA: TGTGCCACCAGTGATTTGGGGACAGGGGGCGATGAGCAGTTCTTC

V gene: TRBV28
J gene: TRBJ1-5
D gene: NA
clone size: NA
CDR3 protein: CASRPPGEPQHF
CDR3 DNA: TGTGCCAGCAGGCCACCGGGAGAGCCCCAGCATTTT

V gene: TRBV7-2
J gene: TRBJ2-3
D gene: NA
clone size: NA
CDR3 protein: CASATWTDTQYF
CDR3 DNA: TGTGCCAGCGCTACCTGGACAGATACGCAGTATTTT

V gene: TRBV24-1
J gene: TRBJ2-3
D gene: TRBD1
clone size: NA
CDR3 protein: CATQGEGPDTQYF
CDR3 DNA: TGTGCCACACAGGGGGAAGGGCCAGATACGCAGTATTTT

V gene: TRBV2
J gene: TRBJ2-3
D gene: NA
clone size: once
CDR3 protein: CASLFRSSTDTQYF
CDR3 DNA: TGTGCCAGTCTCTTCCGGAGTAGCACAGATACGCAGTATTTT

V gene: TRBV2
J gene: TRBJ1-2
D gene: TRBD1
clone size: NA
CDR3 protein: CASSQLGQSYGYTF
CDR3 DNA: TGTGCCAGCAGCCAATTGGGACAGTCCTATGGCTACACCTTC

V gene: TRBV4-2
J gene: TRBJ1-6
D gene: NA
clone size: NA
CDR3 protein: CASSEGGRGSPLHF
CDR3 DNA: TGTGCCAGCAGCGAAGGGGGGCGCGGTTCACCCCTCCACTTT

V gene: TRBV30
J gene: TRBJ2-2
D gene: NA
clone size: NA
CDR3 protein: CAWRGAASTGELFF
CDR3 DNA: TGTGCCTGGAGGGGGGCGGCTAGCACCGGGGAGCTGTTTTTT

V gene: TRBV18
J gene: TRBJ1-1
D gene: NA
clone size: NA
CDR3 protein: CASSPRGGITEAFF
CDR3 DNA: TGTGCCAGCTCGCCCAGGGGTGGAATCACTGAAGCTTTCTTT

V gene: TRBV19
J gene: TRBJ1-4
D gene: NA
clone size: NA
CDR3 protein: CASSPPMGPEKLFF
CDR3 DNA: TGTGCCAGTAGTCCTCCCATGGGGCCTGAAAAACTGTTTTTT

V gene: TRBV15
J gene: TRBJ2-7
D gene: NA
clone size: NA
CDR3 protein: CATMEAGRSSYEQYF
CDR3 DNA: TGTGCCACCATGGAGGCGGGGCGTAGCTCCTACGAGCAGTACTTC

V gene: TRBV7-2
J gene: TRBJ1-2
D gene: NA
clone size: NA
CDR3 protein: CASSSSQGIDYGYTF
CDR3 DNA: TGTGCCAGCAGCTCATCCCAGGGAATCGACTATGGCTACACCTTC

V gene: TRBV7-2
J gene: TRBJ1-4
D gene: NA
clone size: NA
CDR3 protein: CASSLRGTNEKLFF
CDR3 DNA: TGTGCCAGCAGCTTAAGGGGGACTAATGAAAAACTGTTTTTT

V gene: TRBV7-9
J gene: TRBJ2-7
D gene: NA
clone size: NA
CDR3 protein: CASSLGLGLQKEQYF
CDR3 DNA: TGTGCCAGCAGCTTAGGACTGGGACTCCAGAAAGAGCAGTACTTC

V gene: TRBV4-2
J gene: TRBJ2-3
D gene: TRBD1
clone size: once
CDR3 protein: CASSQELRGPSTDTQYF
CDR3 DNA: TGTGCCAGCAGCCAAGAGTTGAGGGGGCCTAGCACAGATACGCAGTATTTT

V gene: TRBV27
J gene: TRBJ1-5
D gene: NA
clone size: NA
CDR3 protein: CASADGATGNQPQHF
CDR3 DNA: TGTGCCAGCGCGGATGGGGCGACCGGCAATCAGCCCCAGCATTTT

V gene: TRBV7-2
J gene: TRBJ2-7
D gene: NA
clone size: NA
CDR3 protein: CASSLLQYEQYF
CDR3 DNA: TGTGCCAGCAGCCTCCTGCAGTACGAGCAGTACTTC

V gene: TRBV4-1
J gene: TRBJ1-5
D gene: TRBD1
clone size: NA
CDR3 protein: CASSRTGLSNQPQHF
CDR3 DNA: TGCGCCAGCAGCCGGACAGGCCTTAGCAATCAGCCCCAGCATTTT

V gene: TRBV15
J gene: TRBJ1-1
D gene: NA
clone size: NA
CDR3 protein: CATSRDLEGRNTEAFF
CDR3 DNA: TGTGCCACCAGCAGAGATCTGGAGGGGAGGAACACTGAAGCTTTCTTT

V gene: TRBV6-5
J gene: TRBJ2-1
D gene: TRBD2
clone size: NA
CDR3 protein: CASTRLAGGINEQFF
CDR3 DNA: TGTGCCAGCACCAGACTAGCGGGAGGAATCAATGAGCAGTTCTTC

V gene: TRBV2
J gene: TRBJ2-1
D gene: NA
clone size: once
CDR3 protein: CASSVLGYNEQFF
CDR3 DNA: TGTGCCAGCAGCGTCCTAGGTTACAATGAGCAGTTCTTC

V gene: TRBV10-3
J gene: TRBJ2-2
D gene: TRBD2
clone size: NA
CDR3 protein: CAISEGREGLAGDGELFF
CDR3 DNA: TGTGCCATCAGTGAGGGACGCGAGGGACTAGCGGGAGACGGGGAGCTGTTTTTT

V gene: TRBV11-3
J gene: TRBJ1-2
D gene: NA
clone size: NA
CDR3 protein: CASSLSANYGYTF
CDR3 DNA: TGTGCCAGCAGCTTATCAGCTAACTATGGCTACACCTTC

V gene: TRBV5-4
J gene: TRBJ1-2
D gene: NA
clone size: NA
CDR3 protein: CASSQGGEANYGYTF
CDR3 DNA: TGTGCCAGCAGCCAGGGAGGGGAGGCTAACTATGGCTACACCTTC

V gene: TRBV6-4
J gene: TRBJ2-1
D gene: TRBD1
clone size: NA
CDR3 protein: CASSDSWTGGDEQFF
CDR3 DNA: TGTGCCAGCAGTGACTCGTGGACAGGGGGCGATGAGCAGTTCTTC

V gene: TRBV24-1
J gene: TRBJ2-7
D gene: TRBD1
clone size: NA
CDR3 protein: CATSSGTGGHEQYF
CDR3 DNA: TGTGCCACCAGTTCCGGGACAGGGGGTCACGAGCAGTACTTC

V gene: TRBV5-1
J gene: TRBJ2-2
D gene: TRBD2
clone size: NA
CDR3 protein: CASSLYLAGVGGSGELFF
CDR3 DNA: TGCGCCAGCAGCTTGTACCTAGCGGGAGTTGGTGGGTCCGGGGAGCTGTTTTTT

V gene: TRBV7-9
J gene: TRBJ1-3
D gene: NA
clone size: NA
CDR3 protein: CASSLTPETGNTIYF
CDR3 DNA: TGTGCCAGCAGCTTAACGCCCGAGACTGGAAACACCATATATTTT

V gene: TRBV5-1
J gene: TRBJ2-7
D gene: TRBD1
clone size: NA
CDR3 protein: CASSLVQGAYEQYF
CDR3 DNA: TGCGCCAGCAGCTTGGTTCAGGGGGCCTACGAGCAGTACTTC

V gene: TRBV6-5
J gene: TRBJ2-5
D gene: TRBD1
clone size: few
CDR3 protein: CASSYNTGVGQTQYF
CDR3 DNA: TGTGCCAGCAGTTATAATACAGGGGTGGGTCAGACCCAGTACTTC

V gene: TRBV3-1/TRBV3-2
J gene: TRBJ2-5
D gene: TRBD2
clone size: NA
CDR3 protein: CASSQPPGLAGGLHF
CDR3 DNA: TGTGCCAGCAGCCAGCCCCCCGGACTAGCGGGGGGCCTACACTTC

V gene: TRBV4-3
J gene: TRBJ1-2
D gene: NA
clone size: NA
CDR3 protein: CASSQDLTNYGYTF
CDR3 DNA: TGCGCCAGCAGCCAAGATCTAACTAACTATGGCTACACCTTC